Listed here are 11 T cell receptor beta chains from one sample, sequenced in a study of cytomegalovirus exposure and HLA in healthy donors. Measured with immunoSEQ multiplex PCR; TCRdb has only the in-frame clones, and not every one. The sample lists 110,000 or so clones; roughly 88% were seen once. The material sequenced was PBMCs. The receptors stem from a man aged 18 to 35 in good health and CMV-seronegative.

J is TRBJ2-7 and V is TRBV6-1; 13 bases map to TRBD2. The CDR3 covers 16 residues. Germline values: CDR1 MNHNS, CDR2 SASEGT. J lost 3 bases, V lost 1 base, and 3 bases had no gene match. CDR3 amino acids: CASSEVGLAGVYEQYF. The CDR3 coding sequence is TGTGCCAGCAGTGAAGTAGGACTAGCGGGAGTCTACGAGCAGTACTTC.

In its sample, this clone was seen once. The chain couples TRBV5-1 to TRBJ2-1, with D perhaps matching TRBD1 (7 bases). The CDR3 has 14 residues. CDR1 and CDR2 (germline): SGHRS, YFSETQ. Trimming cost V 4 bases and J 6 bases, with 14 bases left between them. The CDR3: CASSQGGGPNEQFF. The CDR3, as DNA: TGCGCCAGCAGCCAGGGGGGAGGACCCAATGAGCAGTTCTTC.

The V gene is TRBV7-2, the J gene TRBJ2-1; 16 bases line up with TRBD2. The CDR3 extends over 18 amino acids. V gave up 3 bases and J gave up 7 bases; unmatched junction bases: 9. From germline, CDR1 is SGHTA and CDR2 FQGNSA. CDR3 residues: CASSLGLAGGPLKNEQFF. In DNA form, the CDR3 reads TGTGCCAGCAGCTTGGGACTAGCGGGGGGGCCACTAAAGAATGAGCAGTTCTTC.

The gene calls are TRBV6-1 and TRBJ2-2; 7 bases fit TRBD2. The CDR3 extends over 16 amino acids. Germline CDR1 reads MNHNS; CDR2 reads SASEGT. The trim removed 3 bases at V and 5 bases at J, leaving 9 bases unmatched. In nucleotides, the CDR3 is TGTGCCAGCAGTGATTGGTCCGGGGGAGGGACCGGGGAGCTGTTTTTT. This encodes CASSDWSGGGTGELFF.

The chain uses TRBV7-9 and TRBJ1-2; 7 positions agree with TRBD1. Germline-derived CDR1 and CDR2 are SEHNR and FQNEAQ (reference sequence). This CDR3 is built from 13 residues. The J segment lost 6 bases and the V segment lost 5 bases, leaving 6 bases of the junction unmatched. CDR3 sequence (DNA): TGTGCCAGCAGCCCCGGGACAGCGAATGGCTACACCTTC. This gives the protein CASSPGTANGYTF. The full variable domain, completed using reference TRBV7-9 and TRBJ1-2, is DTGVSQNPRHKITKRGQNVTFRCDPISEHNRLYWYRQTLGQGPEFLTYFQNEAQLEKSRLLSDRFSAERPKGSFSTLEIQRTEQGDSAMYLCASSPGTANGYTFGSGTRLTVV.

This chain joins TRBV2 and TRBJ2-7; D call uncertain. The CDR3 sequence is 14 residues long. Trimming removed 6 bases at V and 0 bases at J, with 12 bases between. Germline CDR1 and CDR2: SNHLY and FYNNEI. The CDR3 protein is CASRTDGSSYEQYF. CDR3 in DNA: TGTGCCAGCAGAACAGACGGTAGCTCCTACGAGCAGTACTTC.

This chain joins TRBV18 and TRBJ2-7; D remains ambiguous. The CDR3 totals 11 residues. Trimming left V 4 bases short and J 5 bases short, with 6 bases between. CDR1 KGHSH and CDR2 LQKENI come from the germline V gene. In nucleotides, the CDR3 is TGTGCCAGCTCACAACGGGACGAGCAGTACTTC. Its protein product is CASSQRDEQYF. Supplemented by reference TRBV18 and TRBJ2-7, the full variable domain reads NAGVMQNPRHLVRRRGQEARLRCSPMKGHSHVYWYRQLPEEGLKFMVYLQKENIIDESGMPKERFSAEFPKEGPSILRIQQVVRGDSAAYFCASSQRDEQYFGPGTRLTVT.

This chain joins TRBV20-1 and TRBJ2-3, with D perhaps matching TRBD2 (5 bases). The CDR3 length is 11 residues. Looked up from germline, CDR1 is DFQATT and CDR2 is SNEGSKA (reference sequence). V gave up 3 bases and J gave up 6 bases, with 7 bases separating them. DNA of the CDR3: TGCAGTGCTAGTACGGGGGATACGCAGTATTTT. Protein sequence: CSASTGDTQYF.

This sequence joins TRBV30 and TRBJ2-7; a possible D gene is TRBD2 (6 bases). The V gene's germline CDR1 is GTSNPN and CDR2 SVGIG (reference sequence). CDR3 length: 14 amino acids. The ends were cut back, 3 bases at V and 3 bases at J, with 15 bases in the middle. The CDR3 is CAWRGTSGGYEQYF. The CDR3 DNA is TGTGCCTGGAGGGGGACTTCAGGTGGCTACGAGCAGTACTTC.

The chain joins TRBV19 to TRBJ2-7; 8 nucleotides match TRBD1. Germline V gene data show CDR1 as LNHDA and CDR2 as SQIVND (reference sequence). CDR3 length: 15 amino acids. Losses at the gene ends were 4 bases for V and 0 bases for J; bases not matched to a gene: 5. The CDR3: CASSTDRVSSYEQYF. The CDR3 coding sequence is TGTGCCAGTAGTACGGACAGGGTGAGCTCCTACGAGCAGTACTTC.

The V gene is TRBV11-2, the J gene TRBJ2-3; 9 bases are a match to TRBD2. Germline trimming cut 8 bases from V and 4 bases from J; bases unmatched to any gene: 4. Germline V gives CDR1 SGHAT, CDR2 FQNNGV. The CDR3 totals 13 residues. CDR3 nucleotide sequence: TGTGCCAGCCGTAGCGGGAGTGCAGATACGCAGTATTTT. The encoded protein is CASRSGSADTQYF.